A selection of T cell receptor beta chains follows, all from one sample in a study of tumor-infiltrating lymphocytes in localized non-small cell lung cancer. Sequenced by immunoSEQ multiplex PCR; TCRdb stores in-frame clones only, minus some. Of approximately 21,000 clones in the sample, around 80% were seen once. Sequencing was carried out using lung tumor tissue. Receptors were obtained from a human donor with non-small cell lung cancer. The conserved cysteine and the conserved F or W are not part of the CDR3 here. Fields, in order: J gene, V gene, CDR3 protein.

TRBJ1-2 | TRBV5-1 | ASSQAAGGRQGYT
TRBJ2-3 | TRBV7-2 | ASSSQRNTQY
TRBJ2-5 | TRBV19 | ASSEARSWGAQY
TRBJ1-2 | TRBV5-1 | ASSPGQGYGYT
TRBJ1-2 | TRBV18 | ASSRTGYGYT
TRBJ2-7 | TRBV30 | AWSDRGEQY
TRBJ2-6 | TRBV9 | ASSPRLAGGSGANVLT
TRBJ1-2 | TRBV4-1 | ASSQAGTDFHGYT
TRBJ1-2 | TRBV7-2 | ASSLDRGLANYGYT
TRBJ1-4 | TRBV6-5 | ASSFIRDTNEKLF
TRBJ1-2 | TRBV6-6 | ASRGQSDNYGYT
TRBJ2-3 | TRBV27 | ASSKGGTSTDTQY
TRBJ1-6 | TRBV30 | AWRRRSPLH
TRBJ2-7 | TRBV14 | ASSQGYEQY
TRBJ1-1 | TRBV11-2 | ASSLDGGKNTEAF